The following is a T cell receptor beta chain sequence with its context. Trimming took 1 base from V and 6 from J, leaving 6 bases between them. From germline, CDR1 is LGHDT and CDR2 YNNKEL (reference sequence). This CDR3 comprises 12 residues. These data come from a study of blood T cell repertoires in COVID-19. Patients from Seattle were sampled longitudinally, starting during active infection. TCRdb keeps only in-frame clones here, not all; method: immunoSEQ multiplex PCR. The table lists a few hundred thousand clones, about 90% of them singletons. Sequenced material: peripheral blood. This chain connects TRBV3-1 (or the pseudogene TRBV3-2) to TRBJ1-1, with D hard to call. The source is a young man with COVID-19, enrolled during active disease. The CDR3 DNA reads as TGTGCCAGCAGCCAAGGTCCAGCTGAAGCTTTCTTT. Translating gives CASSQGPAEAFF.